These 32 T cell receptor beta chains came from one sample sequenced in a study of T cells in Graves' hyperthyroidism and ophthalmopathy. Amplification targeted TCR beta CDR3 regions from RNA transcripts. The primer set for the first-round RT-PCR of the TCR CDR3 was HTBI. One entry per CDR3 protein, called by TCRdb with MiXCR from the multiplex PCR reads. This table holds around 270,000 distinct CDR3 sequences, roughly 19% found once. Sequencing was performed on blood. The origin of the receptors is a man aged 50 or older with Graves' ophthalmopathy.

The rearrangement joins TRBV4-1 to TRBJ2-7; D gene unclear. The ends were cut back, 1 base at V and 5 bases at J, with 3 bases in the middle. The CDR3 covers 11 residues. Germline values: CDR1 MGHRA, CDR2 YSYEKL. The DNA of the CDR3 is TGCGCCAGCAGCCAAGGGAACGAGCAGTACTTC. This encodes CASSQGNEQYF.

This chain uses TRBV4-1 with TRBJ2-2; D uncertain. The V end was cut by 1 base, the J end by 1 base, with 19 bases between. This CDR3 is 19 amino acids long. Germline V CDR1 and CDR2: MGHRA, YSYEKL. This CDR3 is CASSQGVLRKAVNTGELFF. DNA of the CDR3: TGCGCCAGCAGCCAAGGTGTTTTGAGGAAGGCGGTGAACACCGGGGAGCTGTTTTTT.

The CDR3 DNA reads as TGTGCCATGGGAGACGCCGGGGAGCTGTTTTTT. It is translated as CAMGDAGELFF. The chain employs TRBV10-3 and TRBJ2-2; a possible D gene is TRBD2 (5 bases). Germline lookup yields CDR1 ENHRY and CDR2 SYGVKD. Trimming cost V 9 bases and J 6 bases, with 8 bases left between them. This CDR3 is 11 amino acids long.

CDR3 sequence (DNA): TGCGCCAGCAGCTTGCCCGGGGACGGCCAAGAGACCGACGGGAGCTACGAGCAGTACTTC. Its protein product is CASSLPGDGQETDGSYEQYF. The rearrangement joins TRBV5-1 to TRBJ2-7; D possibly corresponds to TRBD2 (6 bases). CDR1 is SGHRS, CDR2 YFSETQ, per germline. The germline V and J ends were trimmed by 1 base and 3 bases, with 29 bases remaining between them. The CDR3 totals 20 residues.

This clonotype was counted at least ten times. V and J are TRBV15 and TRBJ2-7, with 9 positions matching TRBD1. Losses at the gene ends were 3 bases for V and 5 bases for J; bases not matched to a gene: 8. Germline CDR1 is LNHNV and CDR2 is YYDKDF (reference sequence). The CDR3 has 15 amino acids. DNA for the CDR3: TGTGCCACCAGCAGGCTCGCGGGACAGGGTAACGAGCAGTACTTC. Protein product: CATSRLAGQGNEQYF.

This clonotype was detected a few times. The chain links TRBV11-3 to TRBJ2-2; D is unresolved. The CDR3 loop spans 14 amino acids. V was clipped by 1 base and J by 4 bases, with 7 bases between them. Looked up from germline, CDR1 is SGHNT and CDR2 is YENEEA. The CDR3 region is CASSLVGPTGELFF. CDR3 sequence (DNA): TGTGCCAGCAGCTTAGTGGGCCCCACCGGGGAGCTGTTTTTT. Variable domain in full (rest from reference TRBV11-3 and TRBJ2-2): EAGVVQSPRYKIIEKKQPVAFWCNPISGHNTLYWYLQNLGQGPELLIRYENEEAVDDSQLPKDRFSAERLKGVDSTLKIQPAELGDSAVYLCASSLVGPTGELFFGEGSRLTVL.

In its sample, this clonotype was seen a few times. V gene TRBV6-2 or TRBV6-3 combines with J gene TRBJ1-4; 8 nucleotides line up with TRBD1. Per germline, CDR1 MNHEY and CDR2 SVGEGT. This CDR3 spans 15 amino acids. The V and J ends lost 6 bases and 2 bases, in that order; junction bases with no gene match: 5. The CDR3 DNA sequence: TGTGCCAGCAGACGCCGACAGGGGACTAATGAAAAACTGTTTTTT. Its protein product is CASRRRQGTNEKLFF.

In this sample, this clonotype turned up many times. The rearrangement joins TRBV28 to TRBJ2-5; 9 bases are a match to TRBD1. V shed 4 bases and J 3 bases; nucleotides not matched to a gene: 9. The germline V gene has CDR1 MDHEN and CDR2 SYDVKM. The CDR3 totals 16 residues. The CDR3 here is CASSWGPGTGKETQYF. The CDR3, as DNA: TGTGCCAGCAGTTGGGGCCCCGGGACAGGGAAAGAGACCCAGTACTTC. The whole variable domain, remainder taken from reference TRBV28 and TRBJ2-5, is DVKVTQSSRYLVKRTGEKVFLECVQDMDHENMFWYRQDPGLGLRLIYFSYDVKMKEKGDIPEGYSVSREKKERFSLILESASTNQTSMYLCASSWGPGTGKETQYFGPGTRLLVL.

The sample holds a few counts of this clonotype. The CDR3 DNA sequence: TGTGCCAGCAGCATCGGACAGGGAAAAAGTTACGAGCAGTACTTC. Amino acid sequence: CASSIGQGKSYEQYF. This rearrangement joins TRBV7-2 to TRBJ2-7; 8 bases are shared with TRBD1. Germline CDR1 reads SGHTA; CDR2 reads FQGNSA. The CDR3 sequence is 15 residues long. V was pared by 5 bases and J by 4 bases, with 10 bases of the junction left unmatched. Complete variable domain (other parts from reference TRBV7-2 and TRBJ2-7): GAGVSQSPSNKVTEKGKDVELRCDPISGHTALYWYRQSLGQGLEFLIYFQGNSAPDKSGLPSDRFSAERTGGSVSTLTIQRTQQEDSAVYLCASSIGQGKSYEQYFGPGTRLTVT.

This chain uses TRBV6-1 with TRBJ2-7; perhaps TRBD2 as D (6 bases). The V end was cut by 6 bases, the J end by 2 bases, with 17 bases between. The CDR3 sequence is 15 residues long. From germline, CDR1 is MNHNS and CDR2 SASEGT. CDR3 protein: CASRPGPGEAYEQYF. Written as DNA, the CDR3 is TGTGCCAGCAGGCCCGGACCGGGAGAAGCCTACGAGCAGTACTTC.

In its sample, this clonotype was seen many times. V is TRBV28 and J is TRBJ1-1, with D perhaps matching TRBD1 (6 bases). The CDR3 extends over 14 amino acids. Germline V gene sequence: CDR1 MDHEN, CDR2 SYDVKM. V lost 6 bases and J lost 3, with 14 bases in between. CDR3 DNA sequence: TGTGCCAGCAGCTCTCACAGGGTTCACACTGAAGCTTTCTTT. Translated: CASSSHRVHTEAFF.

V is TRBV5-6 and J is TRBJ1-1; D possibly corresponds to TRBD1 (5 bases). V lost 0 bases, J lost 1 base, and 10 bases lay in between. This CDR3 has 15 residues. Germline V gene lookup returns CDR1 SGHDT and CDR2 YYEEEE. CDR3 amino acids: CASSLEGGGNTEAFF. CDR3 in DNA: TGTGCCAGCAGCTTGGAAGGCGGGGGGAACACTGAAGCTTTCTTT.

This clonotype was seen a few times. This rearrangement joins TRBV12-3 or TRBV12-4 to TRBJ2-2; 12 bases agree with TRBD1. The CDR3 length is 16 residues. Losses at the gene ends were 6 bases for V and 7 bases for J; bases not matched to a gene: 9. CDR3 sequence reads: CASRPGTGGAGGELFF. DNA of the CDR3: TGTGCCAGCAGACCCGGGACAGGGGGCGCGGGCGGGGAGCTGTTTTTT.

This clonotype was seen many times. V is TRBV5-1 and J is TRBJ2-7, with D perhaps assigned TRBD1 or TRBD2 (6 bases each). With 0 bases removed from V and 7 bases from J, the gap between germline ends came to 20 bases. The germline gives CDR1 SGHRS, CDR2 YFSETQ. This CDR3 contains 16 residues. CDR3 coding DNA: TGCGCCAGCAGCTTGGAAGGCCGTCCGGGGGCGGGGGAGCAGTACTTC. The encoded protein is CASSLEGRPGAGEQYF.

The sample holds many counts of this clonotype. The chain couples TRBV5-1 to TRBJ2-1, with 7 bases aligning to TRBD2. J gave up 2 bases and V 0 bases, and 2 bases lay outside the gene matches. The CDR3 spans 15 residues. The V gene's germline CDR1 is SGHRS and CDR2 YFSETQ. This chain's CDR3 is CASSLDGTTYNEQFF. For the CDR3, the DNA is TGCGCCAGCAGCTTGGATGGGACTACCTACAATGAGCAGTTCTTC.

At least ten counts were recorded for this clonotype. This chain joins TRBV11-2 and TRBJ2-5; 7 bases line up with TRBD1. The trim removed 5 bases at V and 2 bases at J, leaving 8 bases unmatched. This CDR3 has 15 residues. The germline CDR1 and CDR2 sequences are SGHAT and FQNNGV. Written as DNA, the CDR3 is TGTGCCAGCAGCACCCGGACAGGAGCACAAGAGACCCAGTACTTC. It specifies CASSTRTGAQETQYF.

Ten or more counts support this clonotype. The chain couples TRBV7-3 to TRBJ2-1; TRBD2 is a possible D gene (5 bases). Germline CDR1 is SGHTA and CDR2 is FQGTGA. The V end was cut by 5 bases, the J end by 10 bases, with 18 bases between. The CDR3 is 14 residues long. CDR3 protein: CASSLHRTSPEQFF. The CDR3 DNA follows: TGTGCCAGCAGCCTCCACCGTACTAGTCCCGAGCAGTTCTTC.

Ten or more counts support this clonotype. The chain has TRBV5-5 and TRBJ2-7; 11 nucleotides align to TRBD2. The CDR3 loop spans 16 amino acids. V lost 4 bases to trimming and J lost 4 bases; unmatched junction nucleotides: 10. Germline lookup yields CDR1 SGHKS and CDR2 YYEKEE (reference sequence). CDR3 protein: CASSTLDGTSGYEQYF. CDR3 bases: TGTGCCAGCAGCACACTCGATGGGACTAGCGGTTACGAGCAGTACTTC. Drawing the rest from reference TRBV5-5 and TRBJ2-7, the complete variable domain is DAGVTQSPTHLIKTRGQQVTLRCSPISGHKSVSWYQQVLGQGPQFIFQYYEKEERGRGNFPDRFSARQFPNYSSELNVNALLLGDSALYLCASSTLDGTSGYEQYFGPGTRLTVT.

The sample holds many counts of this clonotype. The V and J genes are TRBV14 and TRBJ2-5; maybe TRBD1 (5 bases). V lost 1 base to trimming and J lost 5 bases, with 11 bases between them. The CDR3 loop spans 14 amino acids. Germline V lookup: CDR1 SGHDN, CDR2 FVKESK. The CDR3 spells CASSQVGVMETQYF. The CDR3 region has the DNA TGTGCCAGCAGCCAAGTAGGGGTAATGGAGACCCAGTACTTC.

Many counts were recorded for this clonotype. The rearrangement uses TRBV7-2 and TRBJ2-3; 9 bases fit TRBD2. The germline V gene encodes CDR1 SGHTA and CDR2 FQGNSA. Trimming took 7 bases from V and 3 from J; bases not matched to a gene: 11. The CDR3 totals 16 residues. CDR3 protein: CASKYWTSARTDTQYF. As DNA, the CDR3 is TGTGCCAGCAAGTACTGGACTAGCGCTCGAACAGATACGCAGTATTTT.

CDR3 sequence reads: CASSWRARDEQFF. In DNA, the CDR3 is TGTGCCAGCAGCTGGAGAGCACGGGATGAGCAGTTCTTC. The chain employs TRBV11-3 and TRBJ2-1; D is unclear. This CDR3 spans 13 amino acids. V lost 4 bases and J lost 8, with 12 bases in between. Germline CDR1 and CDR2: SGHNT and YENEEA.

Comments on this clonotype: A much larger clone differs by one base, so this may be a read error. The chain couples TRBV7-2 to TRBJ2-3, with 11 bases lining up with TRBD1. The CDR3 extends over 13 amino acids. The germline CDR1 and CDR2 sequences are SGHTA and FQGNSA. The DNA for the CDR3 is TGTGCCCGCAGCGGGACAGGGGGATTGGTGCAGTATTTT. It is translated as CARSGTGGLVQYF.

This clonotype has a count of ten or more. V and J are TRBV7-2 and TRBJ2-3; no definite D call. This CDR3 comprises 12 residues. Germline loops: CDR1 SGHTA, CDR2 FQGNSA. V was shortened by 2 bases and J by 4 bases, with 4 bases between the two germline ends. CDR3 nucleotides: TGTGCCAGCAGCTTAAGTGCAGATACGCAGTATTTT. Translation: CASSLSADTQYF.

This clonotype showed up many times. The rearrangement uses TRBV28 and TRBJ1-4; 11 bases are a match to TRBD1. The V and J ends lost 1 base and 10 bases, in that order; junction bases with no gene match: 5. Germline CDR1 MDHEN, CDR2 SYDVKM. This CDR3 comprises 15 residues. The CDR3 coding sequence is TGTGCCAGCAGTTTATCGGACAGGGGGCGAGGAAAACTGTTTTTT. This translates into CASSLSDRGRGKLFF.

This clonotype was observed a few times. The rearrangement joins TRBV11-2 to TRBJ1-6; D is possibly TRBD1 (6 bases). Looked up from germline, CDR1 is SGHAT and CDR2 is FQNNGV. Trimming shortened V by 1 base and J by 9 bases, and 13 bases separated the two germline ends. This CDR3 is built from 15 residues. The CDR3 sequence is CASSLAGGRGSPLHF. CDR3 nucleotide sequence: TGTGCCAGCAGCTTAGCCGGGGGGCGAGGTTCACCCCTCCACTTT.

V usage is TRBV13 and J usage is TRBJ1-1; tentatively, D is TRBD1 (5 bases). The CDR3 is 16 amino acids. The V gene lost 3 bases and the J gene lost 0 bases, with 14 bases spanning the gap. CDR1 is PRHDT and CDR2 is FYEKMQ in the germline V gene (reference sequence). CDR3 sequence (DNA): TGTGCCAGCAGCTTGTGGACGGGGGGTGTGAACACTGAAGCTTTCTTT. This encodes CASSLWTGGVNTEAFF.

The rearrangement joins TRBV9 to TRBJ2-1; D not certain. The CDR3 totals 15 residues. Germline CDR1 SGDLS, CDR2 YYNGEE. The V gene lost 2 bases and the J gene lost 5 bases, with 14 bases spanning the gap. CDR3 region: CASSVRVTRNNEQFF. The CDR3, as DNA: TGTGCCAGCAGCGTTAGGGTTACGAGGAACAATGAGCAGTTCTTC.

There are many counts of this clonotype. The rearrangement joins TRBV20-1 to TRBJ1-1; no clear D gene. The CDR3 runs 15 residues. From germline, CDR1 is DFQATT and CDR2 SNEGSKA (reference sequence). Trimming took off 3 bases at V and 4 bases at J, with 18 bases between the two ends. In nucleotides, the CDR3 is TGCAGTGCTAGCGGAGGACCGCTCGGAAGCACTGAAGCTTTCTTT. This encodes CSASGGPLGSTEAFF.

J is TRBJ2-7 and V is TRBV28; D may be TRBD1 (5 bases). The CDR3 is made up of 12 amino acids. Trimming removed 6 bases at V and 4 bases at J, with 10 bases between. CDR1 and CDR2 from the germline V gene are MDHEN and SYDVKM. As DNA, the CDR3 is TGTGCCAGCAGGGAACAGGCATACGAGCAGTACTTC. Residues: CASREQAYEQYF.

The genes are TRBV5-1 and TRBJ2-5; possibly TRBD1 for D (6 bases). The CDR3 totals 13 residues. CDR1 and CDR2 (germline): SGHRS, YFSETQ. V was clipped by 4 bases and J by 2 bases, with 9 bases between them. CDR3 region: CASSIGQQETQYF. The CDR3, as DNA: TGCGCCAGCAGCATCGGACAGCAAGAGACCCAGTACTTC.

This clonotype was observed many times. The chain joins TRBV20-1 to TRBJ1-4; D possibly corresponds to TRBD1 (5 bases). CDR1 DFQATT and CDR2 SNEGSKA come from the germline V gene (reference sequence). The length of the CDR3 is 12 residues. The V gene lost 6 bases and the J gene lost 5 bases, with 10 bases spanning the gap. The CDR3 DNA is TGCAGTGCCAAAAGGGGCAATGAAAAACTGTTTTTT. Encoded protein: CSAKRGNEKLFF.

The CDR3 bases are TGCAGCGTTGTTCGAGACAGGGATTACGAGCAGTACTTC. Amino acid sequence: CSVVRDRDYEQYF. This chain joins TRBV29-1 and TRBJ2-7; 7 positions agree with TRBD1. J gave up 4 bases and V 4 bases, and 7 bases lay outside the gene matches. In germline, CDR1 is SQVTM, CDR2 ANQGSEA. The CDR3 extends over 13 amino acids.